The clone carrying this T cell receptor (beta chain) is a singleton in its sample. This CDR3 comprises 16 residues. Germline V gene lookup returns CDR1 LGHNT and CDR2 FRNRAP. V lost 0 bases, J lost 1 base, and 11 bases lay in between. Clones were sequenced by immunoSEQ multiplex PCR, and TCRdb holds only the in-frame ones, with some missing. The data contain 250,000 to 400,000 clones, about 90% of them singletons. This sample is drawn from a study of blood T cell repertoires in COVID-19. The V and J genes are TRBV12-5 and TRBJ2-3; TRBD2 is a possible D gene (6 bases). The TCR was taken from a woman in her 30s who had recovered from COVID-19. The sample comprised PBMCs or T cells enriched from blood (not recorded which). CDR3 sequence (DNA): TGTGCTAGTGGTTTGGTAAGTAAGCGGGGCACAGATACGCAGTATTTT. Its protein is CASGLVSKRGTDTQYF.